The source of this TCR beta chain is a study of blood T cell repertoires in COVID-19. At the level of the study: In each case, the material was cDNA or gDNA derived from T cells, B-cell-depleted T cells, or PBMCs.

As processed by the authors: Nucleated cell number was recorded as an estimate derived from reference gene primer amplification. The table came from immunoSEQ multiplex PCR; TCRdb's copy has only in-frame clones and leaves some out. For V, J and clone size, that table is used; D and trimming come from the DNA. Among about 95,000 clones, approximately 87% were seen once, and the ten largest hold 17%. The CDR3 totals 15 residues. Trimming removed 2 bases at V and 1 base at J, with 9 bases between. Germline V gives CDR1 ENHRY, CDR2 SYGVKD. The sample taken for sequencing was peripheral blood. This chain joins TRBV10-3 and TRBJ1-5; D is unresolved. This clonotype was obtained from a human donor in a cohort sampled during active COVID-19. The CDR3 DNA sequence: TGTGCCATCAGTGAGGAAGCACTAAGCAATCAGCCCCAGCATTTT. Its translation: CAISEEALSNQPQHF.